A single sample is the source of the 15 T cell receptor beta chains below, sequenced in a study of T cell changes during pregnancy in multiple sclerosis. The data were produced by immunoSEQ multiplex PCR, yet TCRdb's version contains in-frame clones alone and is incomplete. The data hold 90,000 to 120,000 clones, with 92% observed a single time. The material sequenced was peripheral blood, taken in the third trimester of pregnancy. The source of these receptors is a female donor in good health, enrolled as a control in a pregnancy study.

This clone was observed a few times. The V and J genes are TRBV15 and TRBJ1-2, with 8 positions matching TRBD1. V was clipped by 9 bases and J by 4 bases; unmatched bases: 10. The CDR3 loop spans 14 amino acids. The germline CDR1 and CDR2 sequences are LNHNV and YYDKDF (reference sequence). In DNA, the CDR3 is TGTGCCACTAGCCGAGTTGGGACAGGCTATGGCTACACCTTC. Encoded protein: CATSRVGTGYGYTF. Using reference TRBV15 and TRBJ1-2 for the parts outside the CDR3, the full variable domain is DAMVIQNPRYQVTQFGKPVTLSCSQTLNHNVMYWYQQKSSQAPKLLFHYYDKDFNNEADTPDNFQSRRPNTSFCFLDIRSPGLGDTAMYLCATSRVGTGYGYTFGSGTRLTVV.

This clone was counted once. The rearrangement joins TRBV19 to TRBJ2-5; a possible D gene is TRBD1 (5 bases). Germline CDR1 LNHDA, CDR2 SQIVND (reference sequence). Trimming left V 5 bases short and J 5 bases short, with 12 bases between. CDR3 length equals 13 residues. The CDR3 region is CASSDSGRETQYF. CDR3 nucleotides: TGTGCCAGTAGTGATTCAGGGCGGGAGACCCAGTACTTC.

V gene TRBV5-1 combines with J gene TRBJ1-2, with D uncertain. V lost 0 bases and J 1 base, leaving 10 bases between the germline ends. CDR3 length equals 15 residues. The germline CDR1 and CDR2 sequences are SGHRS and YFSETQ. CDR3 in DNA: TGCGCCAGCAGCTTGGTGTCCCAGGTTAACTATGGCTACACCTTC. Its translation: CASSLVSQVNYGYTF.

The chain uses TRBV7-6 and TRBJ2-3; D is possibly TRBD2 (5 bases). Per the germline V gene, CDR1 is SGHVS and CDR2 is FNYEAQ. Trimming took 6 bases from V and 3 from J, leaving 22 bases between them. This CDR3 spans 17 amino acids. DNA of the CDR3: TGTGCCAGCAGTCCCTTCGGCCGGCTCCGGAGGACAGATACGCAGTATTTT. It translates to CASSPFGRLRRTDTQYF.

The chain employs TRBV6-5 and TRBJ2-5; 9 bases map to TRBD1. J was trimmed by 4 bases and V by 6 bases; bases with no gene match: 6. This CDR3 has 14 residues. Germline V CDR1 and CDR2: MNHEY, SVGAGI. The CDR3 DNA follows: TGTGCCAGCAGGGGTACAGGGGGCGTAGAGACCCAGTACTTC. It yields the protein CASRGTGGVETQYF.

The rearrangement joins TRBV11-2 to TRBJ1-5; D remains unclear. This CDR3 is 14 amino acids long. CDR1 is SGHAT and CDR2 is FQNNGV in the germline V gene. The V gene lost 5 bases and the J gene lost 4 bases, with 12 bases spanning the gap. DNA for the CDR3: TGTGCCAGCAGCCTAGGAGAGCCGAATCAGCCCCAGCATTTT. Translated, it gives CASSLGEPNQPQHF. Complete variable domain (other parts from reference TRBV11-2 and TRBJ1-5): EAGVAQSPRYKIIEKRQSVAFWCNPISGHATLYWYQQILGQGPKLLIQFQNNGVVDDSQLPKDRFSAERLKGVDSTLKIQPAKLEDSAVYLCASSLGEPNQPQHFGDGTRLSIL.

The chain couples TRBV7-9 to TRBJ1-1; 8 nucleotides match TRBD1. Germline V gene lookup returns CDR1 SEHNR and CDR2 FQNEAQ (reference sequence). Trimming at V came to 9 bases and at J to 10 bases, leaving 13 bases not matched to a gene. This CDR3 comprises 13 residues. For the CDR3, the DNA is TGTGCCAGTACACAGGGGGACCAAAAACGAGCTTTCTTT. Its protein product is CASTQGDQKRAFF.

The chain combines TRBV27 with TRBJ1-2; the match to TRBD1 covers 8 bases. V lost 3 bases and J lost 4; bases outside the gene matches: 4. The CDR3 is 14 residues long. Germline V CDR1 and CDR2: MNHEY, SMNVEV (reference sequence). In nucleotides, the CDR3 is TGTGCCAGCAGTTTTTCAGGACAGGGCTATGGCTACACCTTC. Translation: CASSFSGQGYGYTF.

This chain connects TRBV30 to TRBJ1-6; TRBD1 is a possible D gene (6 bases). The CDR3 length is 15 residues. The V end lost 4 bases, the J end lost 15 bases, and 25 bases lay between the germline ends. Germline V gene data show CDR1 as GTSNPN and CDR2 as SVGIG (reference sequence). This chain's CDR3 is CAWTATGFNSGFLHF. CDR3 sequence (DNA): TGTGCCTGGACCGCGACAGGATTTAACTCGGGGTTCCTCCACTTT.

The rearrangement joins TRBV9 to TRBJ1-2; perhaps TRBD1 as D (6 bases). This CDR3 contains 16 residues. Germline-derived CDR1 and CDR2 are SGDLS and YYNGEE. Trimming took off 4 bases at V and 0 bases at J, with 16 bases between the two ends. As DNA, the CDR3 is TGTGCCAGCAGCCCCGGGACATCGTTCTCTAACTATGGCTACACCTTC. This encodes CASSPGTSFSNYGYTF.

The chain couples TRBV5-8 to TRBJ2-1; possibly TRBD2 for D (7 bases). From germline, CDR1 is SGHTS and CDR2 YDEGEE. Trimming removed 7 bases at V and 15 bases at J, with 14 bases between. This CDR3 spans 10 amino acids. CDR3 bases: TGTGCCAGCGGGTCCGGGGGGCCGTTCTTC. This encodes CASGSGGPFF. Full variable domain (missing parts from reference TRBV5-8 and TRBJ2-1): EAGVTQSPTHLIKTRGQQATLRCSPISGHTSVYWYQQALGLGLQFLLWYDEGEERNRGNFPPRFSGRQFPNYSSELNVNALELEDSALYLCASGSGGPFFGPGTRLTVL.

The V gene is TRBV5-8, the J gene TRBJ1-1; 9 nucleotides match TRBD1. The CDR3 is 16 amino acids. The junction had 9 bases not matched to a gene; V was cut back by 5 bases and J by 1 base. Germline CDR1 reads SGHTS; CDR2 reads YDEGEE. This chain's CDR3 is CASSGQGFLSNTEAFF. In nucleotides, the CDR3 is TGTGCCAGCAGTGGACAGGGGTTTTTATCGAACACTGAAGCTTTCTTT. The whole variable domain, remainder taken from reference TRBV5-8 and TRBJ1-1, is EAGVTQSPTHLIKTRGQQATLRCSPISGHTSVYWYQQALGLGLQFLLWYDEGEERNRGNFPPRFSGRQFPNYSSELNVNALELEDSALYLCASSGQGFLSNTEAFFGQGTRLTVV.

The V call is TRBV19, the J call TRBJ1-6; TRBD1 might be the D (6 bases). This CDR3 has 14 residues. The germline V gene has CDR1 LNHDA and CDR2 SQIVND (reference sequence). Deletions cut 6 bases from V and 7 bases from J, with 13 bases between. The CDR3 spells CASRPGQVNSPLHF. In DNA, the CDR3 is TGTGCCAGTAGACCGGGACAAGTAAATTCACCCCTCCACTTT.

This clone has a single count. The chain uses TRBV19 and TRBJ2-5, with 7 positions matching TRBD1. The V gene's germline CDR1 is LNHDA and CDR2 SQIVND (reference sequence). The CDR3 is 13 amino acids. The chain's CDR3 is CWVNRDSQETQYF. CDR3 in DNA: TGTTGGGTAAACCGGGACAGCCAAGAGACCCAGTACTTC.

This chain uses TRBV11-3 with TRBJ2-3; 11 nucleotides agree with TRBD2. The V gene end was trimmed by 6 bases and the J gene end by 2 bases; junction bases not matched to a gene: 10. CDR1 SGHNT and CDR2 YENEEA come from the germline V gene. This CDR3 is built from 17 residues. CDR3 DNA: TGTGCCAGCAGGTTGGGACTAGCGGAAACGATCACAGATACGCAGTATTTT. Its translation is CASRLGLAETITDTQYF.